The 19 T cell receptor beta chains reported below all come from one sample, sequenced in a study of cytomegalovirus exposure and HLA in healthy donors. PCR involved 60 Vbeta and 13 Jbeta primers. Repertoires were generated with immunoSEQ multiplex PCR, while TCRdb's copy carries only in-frame clones and drops some. The sample yields some 160,000 clones, approximately 79% seen once. Sequencing input: PBMCs. Receptors were obtained from a woman aged 40-49 years in good health and CMV-seronegative.

The chain recombines TRBV7-2 with TRBJ1-1; the D gene is possibly TRBD1 (5 bases). The CDR3 totals 17 residues. Trimming took 4 bases from V and 4 from J, leaving 22 bases between them. CDR1 is SGHTA, CDR2 FQGNSA, per germline. CDR3 nucleotides: TGTGCCAGCAGCTCTCAGGGTTGGGGAGGGTGGGGCACTGAAGCTTTCTTT. Residues: CASSSQGWGGWGTEAFF.

The chain recombines TRBV6-1 with TRBJ1-4; no reliable D call. V dropped 7 bases and J dropped 8 bases, with 14 bases sitting between them. Germline loops: CDR1 MNHNS, CDR2 SASEGT. The CDR3 runs to 13 residues. The CDR3 region is CASNLYPGEKLFF. For the CDR3, the DNA is TGTGCCAGCAATCTCTATCCGGGGGAAAAACTGTTTTTT.

J is TRBJ2-5 and V is TRBV19; possible D gene TRBD2, 5 bases. The V gene lost 10 bases and the J gene lost 0 bases, with 15 bases spanning the gap. Per the germline V gene, CDR1 is LNHDA and CDR2 is SQIVND (reference sequence). The CDR3 runs 14 residues. CDR3 bases: TGTGCCATCACGGAGGTCCTTTACCAAGAGACCCAGTACTTC. Its translation: CAITEVLYQETQYF.

This clone has just a few counts. The chain joins TRBV19 to TRBJ1-5; tentatively, D is TRBD1 (5 bases). V lost 7 bases to trimming and J lost 4 bases, with 11 bases between them. The V gene's germline CDR1 is LNHDA and CDR2 SQIVND (reference sequence). CDR3 length equals 13 residues. CDR3 loop: CASNPGINQPQHF. CDR3 bases: TGTGCCAGTAATCCAGGGATAAATCAGCCCCAGCATTTT.

This CDR3 is CASSRTSGPQETQYF. In DNA, the CDR3 is TGTGCCAGCAGCCGGACTAGCGGACCCCAAGAGACCCAGTACTTC. The chain has TRBV27 and TRBJ2-5, with 10 nucleotides matching TRBD2. The CDR3 runs 15 residues. V lost 6 bases, J lost 1 base, and 5 bases stayed unmatched. CDR1 and CDR2 from the germline V gene are MNHEY and SMNVEV (reference sequence).

This sequence joins TRBV2 and TRBJ2-7; TRBD2 matches at 7 bases. V shed 8 bases and J 6 bases; nucleotides not matched to a gene: 13. The CDR3 has 14 residues. Germline V gene sequence: CDR1 SNHLY, CDR2 FYNNEI. The CDR3 sequence: CASSTGGRSREQYF. CDR3 nucleotide sequence: TGTGCCAGCTCGACGGGAGGACGGTCTCGCGAGCAGTACTTC.

The CDR3 region is CASSHLGVGPYEQYF. CDR3 sequence (DNA): TGTGCCAGCAGCCATCTGGGAGTCGGACCGTACGAGCAGTACTTC. The chain couples TRBV14 to TRBJ2-7; TRBD2 is a possible D gene (5 bases). The CDR3 loop spans 15 amino acids. The germline gives CDR1 SGHDN, CDR2 FVKESK. The ends were cut back, 3 bases at V and 4 bases at J, with 16 bases in the middle.

This chain connects TRBV4-2 to TRBJ2-7; possible D gene TRBD1, 5 bases. With 0 bases removed from V and 3 bases from J, the gap between germline ends came to 15 bases. This CDR3 region has 16 residues. Looked up from germline, CDR1 is LGHNA and CDR2 is YNFKEQ. The CDR3 region is CASSQDVATALYEQYF. Written as DNA, the CDR3 is TGTGCCAGCAGCCAAGATGTTGCGACAGCTCTCTACGAGCAGTACTTC.

This clone was recorded a few times. V gene TRBV6-6 combines with J gene TRBJ2-7, with D possibly being TRBD1 (6 bases). V lost 6 bases to trimming and J lost 4 bases, with 13 bases between them. The germline V gene encodes CDR1 MNHNY and CDR2 SVGAGI (reference sequence). The CDR3 extends over 13 amino acids. The DNA of the CDR3 is TGTGCCAGCAGACAGGGTACCCTTTACGAGCAGTACTTC. It yields the protein CASRQGTLYEQYF.

This clone was recorded once. The chain links TRBV7-8 to TRBJ2-1; a weak D match, TRBD1 (6 bases). The V end lost 4 bases, the J end lost 8 bases, and 21 bases lay between the germline ends. The CDR3 loop spans 16 amino acids. Germline V gene lookup returns CDR1 SGHVS and CDR2 FQNEAQ. Here the CDR3 reads CASSSAGAGAFYEQFF. The CDR3 nucleotides read TGTGCCAGCAGCTCGGCCGGGGCAGGGGCTTTCTATGAGCAGTTCTTC.

The chain is built from TRBV5-1 and TRBJ2-7; D perhaps matches TRBD1 (5 bases). Germline values: CDR1 SGHRS, CDR2 YFSETQ. V was trimmed by 5 bases and J by 3 bases, leaving 18 bases between them. CDR3 length equals 15 residues. CDR3 loop: CASRIRPGPFYEQYF. DNA for the CDR3: TGCGCCAGCAGAATTCGGCCAGGGCCTTTCTACGAGCAGTACTTC.

In this sample, this clone turned up a few times. The DNA of the CDR3 is TGCGCCAGCCGAGAGGGGACTTACGAGCAGTACTTC. Translating gives CASREGTYEQYF. The rearrangement links TRBV5-1 to TRBJ2-7, with a weak D call TRBD2 (6 bases). The CDR3 consists of 12 residues. Germline-derived CDR1 and CDR2 are SGHRS and YFSETQ. V lost 7 bases to trimming and J lost 4 bases, with 12 bases between them.

This chain connects TRBV4-1 to TRBJ1-5; D is possibly TRBD1 (5 bases). V lost 2 bases, J lost 4 bases, and 12 bases lay in between. The CDR3 is 15 residues long. Per the germline V gene, CDR1 is MGHRA and CDR2 is YSYEKL. CDR3 DNA: TGCGCCAGCAGCCAAAGGCTAACAGGAAATCAGCCCCAGCATTTT. It is translated as CASSQRLTGNQPQHF.

V gene TRBV7-9 combines with J gene TRBJ2-6; possibly TRBD1 for D (6 bases). This CDR3 has 19 amino acids. Germline V gives CDR1 SEHNR, CDR2 FQNEAQ (reference sequence). Trimming took 5 bases from V and 2 from J, leaving 22 bases between them. CDR3 residues: CASSAQGRRVGAGANVLTF. In DNA, the CDR3 is TGTGCCAGCAGCGCCCAGGGGCGCCGGGTTGGCGCTGGGGCCAACGTCCTGACTTTC.

The chain joins TRBV28 to TRBJ2-7; perhaps TRBD1 as D (6 bases). Germline assignment: CDR1 MDHEN and CDR2 SYDVKM. The CDR3 is 11 residues long. Trimming took off 8 bases at V and 5 bases at J, with 10 bases between the two ends. The CDR3 is CASGNRDEQYF. The CDR3 DNA reads TGTGCCAGCGGGAACAGGGACGAGCAGTACTTC.

The CDR3 DNA reads TGTGCCAGCAGCTTATACAGGGAGAACACCGGGGAGCTGTTTTTT. Its protein product is CASSLYRENTGELFF. The chain couples TRBV2 to TRBJ2-2; D might be TRBD1 (6 bases). Germline CDR1 and CDR2: SNHLY and FYNNEI. V was clipped by 6 bases and J by 1 base, with 12 bases between them. The CDR3 is 15 amino acids.

The chain recombines TRBV2 with TRBJ2-7; 8 nucleotides align to TRBD2. This CDR3 has 16 residues. The ends lost 3 bases at V and 1 base at J; junction bases unmatched: 8. Germline V gene sequence: CDR1 SNHLY, CDR2 FYNNEI. CDR3 DNA: TGTGCCAGCAGTGACTTAGGGACGGGGGGGTCCTACGAGCAGTACTTC. Its protein product is CASSDLGTGGSYEQYF.

The genes are TRBV29-1 and TRBJ1-1; 7 bases map to TRBD1. V gave up 7 bases and J gave up 3 bases; unmatched junction bases: 8. CDR1 is SQVTM, CDR2 ANQGSEA, per germline. The CDR3 covers 13 residues. The CDR3 nucleotides are TGCAGCGCACAGGACAGGCACCACACTGAAGCTTTCTTT. Protein sequence: CSAQDRHHTEAFF.

This rearrangement joins TRBV10-3 to TRBJ2-3, with no clear D. This CDR3 spans 16 amino acids. The germline V and J ends were trimmed by 4 bases and 1 base, with 15 bases remaining between them. The germline gives CDR1 ENHRY, CDR2 SYGVKD. The CDR3 sequence is CAISARTQGGTDTQYF. CDR3 nucleotide sequence: TGTGCCATCAGTGCTCGAACCCAAGGAGGCACAGATACGCAGTATTTT.